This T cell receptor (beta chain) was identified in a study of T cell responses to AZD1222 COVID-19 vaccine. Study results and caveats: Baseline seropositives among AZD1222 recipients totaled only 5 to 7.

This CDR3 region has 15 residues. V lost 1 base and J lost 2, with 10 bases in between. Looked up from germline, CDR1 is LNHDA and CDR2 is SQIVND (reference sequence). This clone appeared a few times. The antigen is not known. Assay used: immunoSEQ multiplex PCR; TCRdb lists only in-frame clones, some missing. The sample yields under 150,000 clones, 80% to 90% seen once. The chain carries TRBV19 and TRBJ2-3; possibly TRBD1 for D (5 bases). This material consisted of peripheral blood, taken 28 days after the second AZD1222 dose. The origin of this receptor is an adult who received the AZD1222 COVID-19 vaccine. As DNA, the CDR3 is TGTGCCAGTAGTATAGGGGGCACACTCACAGATACGCAGTATTTT. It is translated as CASSIGGTLTDTQYF.